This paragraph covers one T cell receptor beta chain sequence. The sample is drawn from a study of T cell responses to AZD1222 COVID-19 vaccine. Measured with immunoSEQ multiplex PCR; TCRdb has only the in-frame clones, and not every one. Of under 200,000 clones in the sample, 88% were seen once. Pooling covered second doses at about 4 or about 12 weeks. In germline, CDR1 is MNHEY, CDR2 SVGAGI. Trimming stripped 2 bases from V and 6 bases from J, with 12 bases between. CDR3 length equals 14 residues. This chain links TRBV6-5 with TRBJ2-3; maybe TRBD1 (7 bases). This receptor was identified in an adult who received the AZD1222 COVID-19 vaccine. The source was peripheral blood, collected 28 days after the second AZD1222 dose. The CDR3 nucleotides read TGTGCCAGCAGTTACGCAGGGGGGAGGGATACGCAGTATTTT. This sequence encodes CASSYAGGRDTQYF.